What follows describes a single TCR beta chain. The antigen this receptor binds is unknown. No much larger clone is present one base from it, and per-base qualities are unavailable. This specimen belongs to a study of OX40 agonist ivuxolimab in advanced cancers. The study in broad terms: Ivuxolimab, which targeted the costimulatory receptor OX40 (CD134), was an agonistic, fully human IgG2 monoclonal antibody. Intravenous ivuxolimab was administered to patients every 2 weeks at six dose levels: 0.01, 0.1, 0.3, 1.5, 3 and 10 mg/kg. Of the 52 patients in dose escalation, 19 had hepatocellular carcinoma, approximately 15 had melanoma, 9 had renal cell carcinoma and 9 had head and neck cancer. In the dose-escalation cohort, more than 75% of patients were male, and the mean age was around 60 years, with a range of roughly 20 to 80. Prior anti-PD-1, anti-PD-L1 or anti-CTLA-4 therapy was permitted, and checkpoint inhibitors had been received by around 40% of dose-escalation patients. Partial responses occurred in three dose-escalation patients: two with cutaneous melanoma and one with hepatocellular carcinoma. Peripheral TCRbeta sequencing aimed to test whether ivuxolimab altered TCR sequence diversity and caused clonal T-cell expansion. The paper describes the monotherapy dose-escalation part (N of about 47 patients) of the phase I trial of ivuxolimab. Study-level results and caveats: Which antigens the clonally expanded peripheral T cells were specific for was not determined. Low levels of normalized T-cell clonal expansion were also seen in some patients who did not respond. At doses of 0.1 to 3.0 mg/kg, clonal expansion of both CD4+ and CD8+ blood T cells was observed from baseline to week 6. After ivuxolimab, CD8+ T cells had more expanded clones than CD4+ T cells on average. In the 0.1-3.0 mg/kg groups, partial responders were among the patients with the lowest normalized peripheral clonal expansion, particularly in CD8+ T cells.

Genomic DNA was isolated from the sorted cells so that the TCRbeta CDR3 region could be sequenced. The immunoSEQ Assay was used for sequencing of TCRbeta CDR3 regions. Not all clones reach the TCRdb copy of this immuneACCESS table, which keeps in-frame sequences only. Checked studies attribute under half of the gap to unresolved V genes and leave the rest unexplained. The sample table holds fewer than 95,000 clones, of which around 90% were seen once. The ten largest clones add up to around 3.5% of the sample. V lost 0 bases and J lost 5 bases; the stretch between them is 8 bases long. Including the terminal cysteine and phenylalanine, the CDR3 comprises 13 residues. Only the CDR3 region is kept as DNA, spanning 39 bases read in frame from base 1. CDR1 and CDR2 are read off the germline V gene (reference sequence) as LNHNV and YYDKDF. The trial excluded patients who had a history of autoimmune disease or who were on systemic immunosuppression. In every dose cohort, peripheral blood was drawn for TCR sequencing at baseline, cycle 4 day 1, and cycle 7 day 1. The samples were drawn from a first-in-human, open-label, multicenter phase I dose-escalation trial of ivuxolimab. Adults with locally advanced or metastatic melanoma, renal cell, hepatocellular, or head and neck squamous cell carcinoma were enrolled in the trial. Before TCR sequencing, CD4+ T cells and CD8+ T cells from peripheral blood were sorted into separate populations.

The source was CD4+ or CD8+ T cells sorted from blood, collected in a trial of the OX40 agonist ivuxolimab. This chain joins TRBV15 to TRBJ2-7; TRBD2 is a possible D gene, resting on 6 matching bases. The TCR originated in an adult with an advanced solid tumor such as melanoma, head and neck, liver or kidney cancer. The DNA sequence reads TGTGCCACCAGCAGAGACGGGAGCCACGAGCAGTACTTC. The translation is CATSRDGSHEQYF.